This T cell receptor beta chain was sequenced during a study of blood T cells in healthy people across ages. Study-level background: Through template switching, about one barcoded beta molecule was captured per two T cells, as measured in model experiments.

The donors, healthy Caucasians from Russia, were aged about 6 to 90. The study's findings and limits: With age, beta diversity per million T cells declined roughly linearly, significantly by approximately 40. The diversity estimates, figures obtained from one million T cells, were considered underestimates.

It was with a sample-barcoded 5' primer and a J-beta primer mix that a second PCR of roughly 6 to 12 cycles was run. TCRdb independently ran MiXCR on the 5' RACE reads; one entry per CDR3 protein. The profile shows nearly 800,000 distinct CDR3 sequences, about 56% of them singletons. With regard to this clonotype: No antigen is known for it.

CDR1 is SGHRS, CDR2 YFSETQ, per germline. This CDR3 is 13 amino acids long. V gave up 7 bases and J gave up 1 base, with 11 bases separating them. This receptor was taken from a man aged 40-50 years in good health. Sequencing was carried out using blood. The V call is TRBV5-1, the J call TRBJ2-5; either TRBD1 or TRBD2 may fit D (5 bases each). In DNA form, the CDR3 reads TGCGCCAGCCAAGGGGACCTCCAAGAGACCCAGTACTTC. Protein sequence: CASQGDLQETQYF.